This passage covers 19 T cell receptor beta chains from one sample sequenced in a study of blood T cells in healthy people across ages. It was with a sample-barcoded 5' primer and a J-beta primer mix that a second PCR of roughly 7 to 12 cycles was run. TCRdb ran MiXCR on the 5' RACE reads and lists one entry per CDR3 protein. This sample has about 1.5 million distinct CDR3 sequences, with 35% to 45% found just once. Sequencing was done on a sample of blood. The receptors stem from a woman between 18 and 29 years old in good health.

The J gene is TRBJ2-7, the V gene TRBV11-2; D is perhaps TRBD1 or TRBD2 (5 bases each). Between the trimmed V and J ends, which lost 8 bases and 7 bases, there was a span of 12 bases. Germline CDR1 SGHAT, CDR2 FQNNGV. This CDR3 has 11 residues. CDR3 DNA: TGTGCCAGCGGTTGGGGGTGGGAGCAGTACTTC. Translating gives CASGWGWEQYF.

The rearrangement links TRBV7-8 to TRBJ1-2, with 7 nucleotides matching TRBD1. Trimming took 6 bases from V and 4 from J; bases not matched to a gene: 8. Germline V CDR1 and CDR2: SGHVS, FQNEAQ. This CDR3 is built from 14 residues. CDR3 bases: TGTGCCAGCAGTCCTTGGACAGGCCTCTATGGCTACACCTTC. This encodes CASSPWTGLYGYTF.

In this sample, this clonotype turned up a few times. The J gene is TRBJ1-1, the V gene TRBV29-1; maybe TRBD1 (5 bases). The V end was cut by 4 bases, the J end by 10 bases, with 13 bases between. This CDR3 spans 11 amino acids. Germline values: CDR1 SQVTM, CDR2 ANQGSEA. The CDR3 bases are TGCAGCGTTGTCCGGGACGATGGAGCTTTCTTT. Protein product: CSVVRDDGAFF.

This chain connects TRBV10-3 to TRBJ2-3; D not certain. Looked up from germline, CDR1 is ENHRY and CDR2 is SYGVKD. Trimming cost V 0 bases and J 7 bases, with 8 bases left between them. The CDR3 contains 13 residues. CDR3: CAISESIRHTQYF. In DNA form, the CDR3 reads TGTGCCATCAGTGAGTCGATTCGCCATACGCAGTATTTT.

V and J are TRBV10-3 and TRBJ1-2, with 7 bases aligning to TRBD1. The germline V gene has CDR1 ENHRY and CDR2 SYGVKD. Trimming at V came to 3 bases and at J to 7 bases, leaving 8 bases not matched to a gene. The CDR3 is made up of 14 amino acids. Here the CDR3 reads CAISEWTGGGGYTF. DNA of the CDR3: TGTGCCATCAGTGAATGGACAGGTGGTGGTGGCTACACCTTC.

This clonotype has just a few counts. Here the CDR3 reads CASRPSGGGALADTQYF. The CDR3 region has the DNA TGTGCCAGCAGACCGTCGGGCGGGGGGGCCTTGGCAGATACGCAGTATTTT. The chain has TRBV12-3 or TRBV12-4 and TRBJ2-3, with TRBD2 matching over 9 bases. The V and J ends lost 6 bases and 4 bases, in that order; junction bases with no gene match: 14. There are 17 residues in the CDR3.

The J gene is TRBJ2-1, the V gene TRBV27, with D possibly TRBD2 on 6 matching bases. This CDR3 is built from 16 residues. V shed 6 bases and J shed 7 bases, with 22 bases lying between them. Germline values: CDR1 MNHEY, CDR2 SMNVEV (reference sequence). The CDR3 region is CASRGYGWNGGNEQFF. The DNA of the CDR3 is TGTGCCAGCAGAGGATACGGGTGGAATGGGGGGAATGAGCAGTTCTTC.

The chain employs TRBV20-1 and TRBJ1-2; the match to TRBD1 covers 8 bases. CDR3 length: 13 residues. The ends lost 0 bases at V and 10 bases at J; junction bases unmatched: 7. Germline V CDR1 and CDR2: DFQATT, SNEGSKA (reference sequence). CDR3 in DNA: TGCAGTGCTAGAGATAACGGACAGGGCCTCTACACCTTC. Encoded protein: CSARDNGQGLYTF.

This clonotype was observed a few times. The junction shows a germline mismatch at one end, possibly a read error. The chain recombines TRBV7-7 with TRBJ2-2; D is unclear. CDR3 length: 16 amino acids. CDR1 and CDR2 from the germline V gene are SSHAT and FNYEAQ (reference sequence). CDR3 protein: CASSPRHISNTGELFF. The CDR3 DNA reads TGTGCTAGCAGCCCTCGACATATATCGAACACCGGGGAGCTGTTTTTT.

Many counts were recorded for this clonotype. The chain combines TRBV18 with TRBJ2-3; D tentatively fits TRBD1 or TRBD2 (5 bases each). Deletions cut 5 bases from V and 4 bases from J, with 16 bases between. CDR3 size: 15 residues. Germline V gene sequence: CDR1 KGHSH, CDR2 LQKENI. The CDR3 nucleotides are TGTGCCAGCTCAAAAATAGCTGGGGGTTCAGATACGCAGTATTTT. This codes for CASSKIAGGSDTQYF.

The rearrangement joins TRBV29-1 to TRBJ2-1; D possibly corresponds to TRBD1 (6 bases). V was shortened by 6 bases and J by 2 bases, with 14 bases between the two germline ends. CDR1 is SQVTM and CDR2 is ANQGSEA in the germline V gene. The CDR3 length is 14 residues. CDR3 in amino acids: CSVRARGAYNEQFF. As DNA, the CDR3 is TGCAGCGTCCGGGCCAGGGGAGCCTACAATGAGCAGTTCTTC.

The J gene is TRBJ2-2, the V gene TRBV6-2 or TRBV6-3; the D gene is possibly TRBD2 (6 bases). Germline assignment: CDR1 MNHEY and CDR2 SVGEGT. The ends were cut back, 6 bases at V and 0 bases at J, with 8 bases in the middle. The length of the CDR3 is 14 residues. Here the CDR3 reads CASRRGANTGELFF. The CDR3 DNA follows: TGTGCCAGCAGGCGGGGCGCGAACACCGGGGAGCTGTTTTTT.

This clonotype was found a few times. V usage is TRBV30 and J usage is TRBJ1-2; D remains unclear. Germline-derived CDR1 and CDR2 are GTSNPN and SVGIG (reference sequence). Trimming removed 2 bases from V and 0 bases from J, with 7 bases in between. CDR3 length equals 13 residues. CDR3 DNA: TGTGCCTGGAGTATGAGGGCTAACTATGGCTACACCTTC. It is translated as CAWSMRANYGYTF.

This clonotype was counted a few times. This sequence joins TRBV5-4 and TRBJ2-5; possibly TRBD1 for D (5 bases). This CDR3 has 11 amino acids. In germline, CDR1 is SGHNT, CDR2 YYREEE (reference sequence). Trimming took 10 bases from V and 0 from J, leaving 7 bases between them. CDR3 amino acids: CAYRNQETQYF. In DNA form, the CDR3 reads TGTGCCTACAGGAACCAAGAGACCCAGTACTTC.

This chain uses TRBV27 with TRBJ2-3; D may be TRBD2 (5 bases). This CDR3 is 15 amino acids long. With 6 bases removed from V and 7 bases from J, the gap between germline ends came to 20 bases. Germline V gene lookup returns CDR1 MNHEY and CDR2 SMNVEV (reference sequence). CDR3 in amino acids: CASSLSDSSQYTQYF. As DNA, the CDR3 is TGTGCCAGCAGCCTCTCGGACTCCTCTCAGTATACGCAGTATTTT.

The chain recombines TRBV12-3 or TRBV12-4 with TRBJ2-5; D ambiguous. V lost 5 bases, J lost 11 bases, and 24 bases lay in between. This CDR3 contains 15 residues. CDR3: CASSRAGLTTNEQYF. The CDR3 DNA sequence: TGTGCCAGCAGTCGCGCCGGATTAACGACCAATGAGCAGTACTTC.

This clonotype was detected only a few times. The chain joins TRBV4-3 to TRBJ2-3, with D maybe TRBD2 (6 bases). Germline CDR1 reads LGHNA; CDR2 reads YSLEER. The CDR3 covers 16 residues. The V gene lost 1 base and the J gene lost 2 bases, with 13 bases spanning the gap. The chain's CDR3 is CASSQGGGAHTDTQYF. CDR3 coding DNA: TGCGCCAGCAGCCAAGGGGGCGGGGCGCACACAGATACGCAGTATTTT.

A few counts support this clonotype. This chain connects TRBV7-2 to TRBJ2-5; D not certain. Germline-derived CDR1 and CDR2 are SGHTA and FQGNSA. V shed 4 bases and J shed 2 bases, with 14 bases lying between them. The CDR3 covers 15 residues. CDR3 nucleotide sequence: TGTGCCAGCAGCTCCCCCAATATGGGACAAGAGACCCAGTACTTC. Translated: CASSSPNMGQETQYF. Supplemented by reference TRBV7-2 and TRBJ2-5, the full variable domain reads GAGVSQSPSNKVTEKGKDVELRCDPISGHTALYWYRQSLGQGLEFLIYFQGNSAPDKSGLPSDRFSAERTGGSVSTLTIQRTQQEDSAVYLCASSSPNMGQETQYFGPGTRLLVL.

The J gene is TRBJ2-1, the V gene TRBV7-9; 12 bases align to TRBD2. The CDR3 has 16 residues. Germline V gene lookup returns CDR1 SEHNR and CDR2 FQNEAQ (reference sequence). Trimming removed 2 bases from V and 2 bases from J; junction bases left unmatched: 1. The CDR3 coding sequence is TGTGCCAGCAGCTTATCTAGCGGGAGGGCCTACAATGAGCAGTTCTTC. This codes for CASSLSSGRAYNEQFF. Full variable domain (rest looked up from reference TRBV7-9 and TRBJ2-1): DTGVSQNPRHKITKRGQNVTFRCDPISEHNRLYWYRQTLGQGPEFLTYFQNEAQLEKSRLLSDRFSAERPKGSFSTLEIQRTEQGDSAMYLCASSLSSGRAYNEQFFGPGTRLTVL.